The clone carrying this T cell receptor (beta chain) appeared many times. V was clipped by 4 bases and J by 2 bases; unmatched bases: 7. Germline CDR1 and CDR2: SGHRS and YFSETQ. The CDR3 extends over 17 amino acids. The entry originates in a study of neurological immune-mediated disorders. Time point meaning: longitudinal time-point 1 (baseline). TCRdb re-called the 5' RACE reads with MiXCR, one entry per CDR3 protein. Seen here are about 60,000 distinct CDR3 sequences, around a tenth observed once, and the top ten hold less than 8.5%. The clonotype originates from a male donor with HTLV-1-associated myelopathy (HAM/TSP). The chain carries TRBV5-1 and TRBJ2-3, with 13 nucleotides matching TRBD2. Sequencing was performed on PBMCs. This CDR3 is CASSVPTSGGDTDTQYF. CDR3 coding DNA: TGCGCCAGCAGCGTACCAACTAGCGGGGGGGACACAGATACGCAGTATTTT.